This T cell receptor beta chain was recorded in a study of persistence of HIV-infected CD4 T cells. For the study at large: Multiple blood draws of up to about 200 mL, except two donors with single leukapheresis. Overall study findings and caveats: Antigen-responding cells were enriched for degenerate expanded CDR3beta sequences.

The germline V gene has CDR1 MNHEY and CDR2 SVGAGI. The CDR3 runs to 14 residues. The ends were cut back, 9 bases at V and 7 bases at J, with 19 bases in the middle. A note on this clone: What it recognizes is unknown.

Lysates of CMV-infected fibroblasts at around 9.8 ug/mL stimulated these cells. Sorted nonresponding memory CD4+ T cells were CD40L-negative, CD69-negative, CD45RO-high. Donors had CD4+ T cell counts above 400 cells/uL and were CMV-seropositive. Sequencing used immunoSEQ version 4 in survey mode. The protocol was immunoSEQ multiplex PCR, while the TCRdb copy is restricted to in-frame clones and leaves out a portion. The sample records over 25,000 clones, 82% being singletons. The sequencing used CD4+ T cells sorted from PBMCs after roughly 20-hour stimulation, collected from a patient who received antiretroviral therapy. The chain joins TRBV6-5 to TRBJ1-5; D unclear. This TCR derives from an adult man with HIV who was CMV-seropositive. CDR3 DNA: TGTGCCAGTTCCCCGGATACATGGGAACAGCCCCAGCATTTT. This codes for CASSPDTWEQPQHF.